Many counts were recorded for the clone carrying this T cell receptor beta chain. These data originate in a study of metastatic and nonmetastatic thyroid tumors. Authors' data handling: Clinicopathological groups differed in CDR3, with these differences serving to build a distant-metastasis classifier for papillary thyroid cancer. TCRdb reanalyzed the PCR reads via MiXCR. Clone size and V and J calls follow TCRdb, not the original study. The table lists some 31,000 clones, around a sixth of them singletons. V shed 1 base and J shed 7 bases, with 11 bases lying between them. The CDR3 is 14 residues long. Germline loops: CDR1 MNHEY, CDR2 SVGEGT. There were no patients who had received any treatment before thyroid surgery.

Source material: blood. The chain recombines TRBV6-2 or TRBV6-3 with TRBJ2-1, with D possibly being TRBD2 (6 bases). The TCR sequence derives from a female donor with papillary thyroid cancer or a benign thyroid nodule (not recorded which). Some clones in this sample may be carry-over from other donors' samples. The CDR3 DNA reads as TGTGCCAGCAGTTACTGGGGAGGTGGGAATGAGCAGTTCTTC. Translating it yields CASSYWGGGNEQFF.